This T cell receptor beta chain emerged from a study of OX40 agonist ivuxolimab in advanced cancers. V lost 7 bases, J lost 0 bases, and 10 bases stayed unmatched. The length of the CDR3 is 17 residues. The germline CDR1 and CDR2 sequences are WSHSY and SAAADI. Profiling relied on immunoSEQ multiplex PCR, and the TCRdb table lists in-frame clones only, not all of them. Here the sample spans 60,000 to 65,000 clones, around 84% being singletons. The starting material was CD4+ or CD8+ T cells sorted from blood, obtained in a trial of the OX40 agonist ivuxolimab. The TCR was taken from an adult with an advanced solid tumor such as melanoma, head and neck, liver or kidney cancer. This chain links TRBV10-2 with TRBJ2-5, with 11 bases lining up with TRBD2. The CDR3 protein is CASTLSSGGKYQETQYF. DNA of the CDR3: TGCGCCAGCACCCTTTCTAGCGGGGGGAAGTACCAAGAGACCCAGTACTTC.